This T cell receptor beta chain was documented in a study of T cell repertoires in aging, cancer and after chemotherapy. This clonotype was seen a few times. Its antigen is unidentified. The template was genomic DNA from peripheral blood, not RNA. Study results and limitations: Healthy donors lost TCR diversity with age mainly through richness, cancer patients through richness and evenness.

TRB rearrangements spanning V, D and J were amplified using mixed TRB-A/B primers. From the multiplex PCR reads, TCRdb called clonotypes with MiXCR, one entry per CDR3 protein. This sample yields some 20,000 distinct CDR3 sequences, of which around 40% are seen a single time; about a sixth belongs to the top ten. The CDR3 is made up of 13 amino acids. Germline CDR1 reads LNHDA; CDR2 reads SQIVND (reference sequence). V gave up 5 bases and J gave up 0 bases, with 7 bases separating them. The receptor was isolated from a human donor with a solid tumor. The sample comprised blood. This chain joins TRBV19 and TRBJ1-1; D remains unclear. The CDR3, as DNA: TGTGCCAGTAGTCCCCCTCTGAACACTGAAGCTTTCTTT. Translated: CASSPPLNTEAFF.